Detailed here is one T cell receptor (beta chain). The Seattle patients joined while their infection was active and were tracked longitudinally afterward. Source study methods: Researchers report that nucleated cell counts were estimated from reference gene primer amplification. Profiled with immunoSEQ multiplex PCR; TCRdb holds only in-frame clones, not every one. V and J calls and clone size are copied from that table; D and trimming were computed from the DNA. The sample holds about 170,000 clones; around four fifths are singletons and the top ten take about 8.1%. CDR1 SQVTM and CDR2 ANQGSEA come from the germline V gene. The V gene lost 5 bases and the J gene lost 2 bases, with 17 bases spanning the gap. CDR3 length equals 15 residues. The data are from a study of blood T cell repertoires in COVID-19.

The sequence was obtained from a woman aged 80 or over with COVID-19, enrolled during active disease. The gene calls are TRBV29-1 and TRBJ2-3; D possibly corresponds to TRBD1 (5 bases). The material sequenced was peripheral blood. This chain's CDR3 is CSVLGHQYSTDTQYF. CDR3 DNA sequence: TGCAGCGTTCTAGGACATCAATATTCCACAGATACGCAGTATTTT.